The sequence of this T cell receptor beta chain was determined in a study of blood T cell repertoires in COVID-19. Study information: Collection of acute and convalescent COVID-19 samples took place in the United States, Italy and Spain. Sample material is recorded as cDNA or gDNA derived from T cells, B-cell-depleted T cells, or PBMCs.

This CDR3 contains 15 residues. Germline V gives CDR1 MNHEY, CDR2 SVGAGI. Trimming removed 0 bases from V and 8 bases from J; junction bases left unmatched: 6. Source study methods: Nucleated cell counts were estimated from reference gene primer amplification. Here immunoSEQ multiplex PCR was the method, and the copy in TCRdb shows in-frame clones only, minus some. The V and J calls and clone size are taken from that table; D and trimming were inferred from the DNA. The sample contains 110,000 to 150,000 clones, 80% to 85% of which appear only once. The rearrangement joins TRBV6-5 to TRBJ2-1; 8 bases align to TRBD1. The TCR sequence derives from a woman aged 80 or older with acute or convalescent COVID-19. Specimen: peripheral blood. CDR3 protein: CASSYSGTGGDEQFF. DNA of the CDR3: TGTGCCAGCAGTTACTCCGGGACAGGAGGCGATGAGCAGTTCTTC.